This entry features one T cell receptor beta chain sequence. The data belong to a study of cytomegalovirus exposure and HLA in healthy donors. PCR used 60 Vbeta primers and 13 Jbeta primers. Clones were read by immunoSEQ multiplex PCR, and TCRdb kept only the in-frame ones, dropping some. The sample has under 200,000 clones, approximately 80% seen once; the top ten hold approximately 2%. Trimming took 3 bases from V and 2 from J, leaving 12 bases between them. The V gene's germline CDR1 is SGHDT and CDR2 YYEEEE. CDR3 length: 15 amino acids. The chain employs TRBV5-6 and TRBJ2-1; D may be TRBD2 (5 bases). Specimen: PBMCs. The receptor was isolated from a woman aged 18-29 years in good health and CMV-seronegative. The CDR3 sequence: CASSSTSLPYNEQFF. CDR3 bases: TGTGCCAGCAGCTCAACTAGTCTTCCCTACAATGAGCAGTTCTTC.